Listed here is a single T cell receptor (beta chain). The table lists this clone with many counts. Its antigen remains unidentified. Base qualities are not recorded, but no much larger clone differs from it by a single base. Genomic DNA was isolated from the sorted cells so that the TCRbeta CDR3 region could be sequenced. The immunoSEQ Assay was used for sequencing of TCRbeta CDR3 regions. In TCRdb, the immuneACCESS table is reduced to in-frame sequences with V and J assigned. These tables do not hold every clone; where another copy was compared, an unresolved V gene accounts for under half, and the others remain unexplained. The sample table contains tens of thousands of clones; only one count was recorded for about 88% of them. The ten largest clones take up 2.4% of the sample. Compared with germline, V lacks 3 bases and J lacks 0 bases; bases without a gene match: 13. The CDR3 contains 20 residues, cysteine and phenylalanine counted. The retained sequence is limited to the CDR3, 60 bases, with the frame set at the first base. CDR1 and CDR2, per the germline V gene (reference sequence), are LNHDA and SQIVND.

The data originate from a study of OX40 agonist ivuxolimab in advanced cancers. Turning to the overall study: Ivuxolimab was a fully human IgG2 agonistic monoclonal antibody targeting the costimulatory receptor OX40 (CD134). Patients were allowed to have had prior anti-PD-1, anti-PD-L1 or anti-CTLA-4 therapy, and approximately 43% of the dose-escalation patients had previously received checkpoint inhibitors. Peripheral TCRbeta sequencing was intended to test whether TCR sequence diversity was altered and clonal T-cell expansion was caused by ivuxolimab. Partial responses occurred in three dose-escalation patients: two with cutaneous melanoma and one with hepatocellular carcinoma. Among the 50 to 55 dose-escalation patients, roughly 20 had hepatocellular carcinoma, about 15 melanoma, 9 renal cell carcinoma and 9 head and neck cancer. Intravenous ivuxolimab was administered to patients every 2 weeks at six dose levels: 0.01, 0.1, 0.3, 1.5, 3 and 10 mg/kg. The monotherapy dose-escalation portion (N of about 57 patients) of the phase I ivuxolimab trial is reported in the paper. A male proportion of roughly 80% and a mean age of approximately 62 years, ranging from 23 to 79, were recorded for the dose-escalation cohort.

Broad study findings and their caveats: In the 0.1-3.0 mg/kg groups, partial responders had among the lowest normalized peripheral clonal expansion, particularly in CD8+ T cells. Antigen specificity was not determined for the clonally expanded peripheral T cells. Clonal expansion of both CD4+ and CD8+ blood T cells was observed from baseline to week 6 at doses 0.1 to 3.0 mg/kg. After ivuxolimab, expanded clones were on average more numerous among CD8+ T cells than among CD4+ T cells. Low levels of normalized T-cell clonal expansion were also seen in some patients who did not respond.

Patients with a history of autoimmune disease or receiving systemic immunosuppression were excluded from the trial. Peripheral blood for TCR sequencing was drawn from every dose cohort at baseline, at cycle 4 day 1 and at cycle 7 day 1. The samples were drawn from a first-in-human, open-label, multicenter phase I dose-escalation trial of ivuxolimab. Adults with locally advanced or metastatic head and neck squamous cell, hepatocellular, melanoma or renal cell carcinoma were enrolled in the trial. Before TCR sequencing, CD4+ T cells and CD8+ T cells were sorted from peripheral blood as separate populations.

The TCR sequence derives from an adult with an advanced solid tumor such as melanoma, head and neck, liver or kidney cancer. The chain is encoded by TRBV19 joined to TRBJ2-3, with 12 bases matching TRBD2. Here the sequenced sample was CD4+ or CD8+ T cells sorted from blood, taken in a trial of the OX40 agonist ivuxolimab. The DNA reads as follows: TGTGCCAGTAGTATTCTCAGACTAGCGGGAGTACCAACTAGCACAGATACGCAGTATTTT. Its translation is CASSILRLAGVPTSTDTQYF.